The 6 T cell receptor beta chains below all came from one sample that was sequenced in a study of blood T cells in healthy people across ages. Primers used in a second PCR of about 7 to 12 cycles were a sample-barcoded 5' primer and a J-beta primer mix. TCRdb re-analysed the 5' RACE reads in MiXCR, keeping a single row per CDR3 protein. The data contain 790,000 or so distinct CDR3 sequences, 35% to 60% of them singletons. Specimen: blood. The receptors were gathered from an elderly man in good health.

This clonotype was picked up a small number of times. The V and J genes are TRBV10-3 and TRBJ2-5, with 7 positions matching TRBD1. The CDR3 runs to 15 residues. CDR1 ENHRY and CDR2 SYGVKD come from the germline V gene. V was clipped by 3 bases and J by 1 base; unmatched bases: 5. The CDR3 spells CAISERDSVQETQYF. The CDR3 DNA sequence: TGTGCCATCAGTGAAAGGGACAGCGTCCAAGAGACCCAGTACTTC.

Many counts were recorded for this clonotype. This rearrangement joins TRBV11-3 to TRBJ2-1, with TRBD2 matching over 9 bases. Trimming took 1 base from V and 4 from J; bases not matched to a gene: 5. The germline CDR1 and CDR2 sequences are SGHNT and YENEEA. The CDR3 runs 16 residues. The CDR3 protein is CASSLAGTSMYNEQFF. The CDR3 DNA sequence: TGTGCCAGCAGCTTAGCCGGGACTAGCATGTACAATGAGCAGTTCTTC.

This clonotype was observed a few times. The chain links TRBV4-3 to TRBJ1-2; D is unclear. V lost 2 bases to trimming and J lost 0 bases, with 10 bases between them. Germline loops: CDR1 LGHNA, CDR2 YSLEER. CDR3 length: 15 residues. The CDR3 DNA reads TGCGCCAGCAGCCAATTACGCCTTACTAACTATGGCTACACCTTC. Amino acids: CASSQLRLTNYGYTF.

CDR3 region: CASSPGLAGGYYNEQFF. CDR3 coding DNA: TGTGCCAGCAGCCCAGGACTAGCGGGGGGATACTACAATGAGCAGTTCTTC. V is TRBV11-3 and J is TRBJ2-1; 14 bases agree with TRBD2. The V segment lost 5 bases and the J segment 3 bases; nucleotides outside the gene matches: 6. Germline CDR1 reads SGHNT; CDR2 reads YENEEA. The CDR3 consists of 17 residues.

The rearrangement uses TRBV27 and TRBJ2-1; either TRBD1 or TRBD2 may fit D (7 bases each). CDR1 MNHEY and CDR2 SMNVEV come from the germline V gene (reference sequence). The V and J ends lost 5 bases and 5 bases respectively, with 19 bases between them. The CDR3 runs 16 residues. CDR3 DNA: TGTGCCAGCAGTCCCCAGGGGAGGGGGCTTCACAATGAGCAGTTCTTC. Translated: CASSPQGRGLHNEQFF.

V is TRBV5-1 and J is TRBJ2-1; TRBD2 aligns across 8 bases. V trimming: 2 bases; J trimming: 4 bases; junction bases outside the gene matches: 5. Germline loops: CDR1 SGHRS, CDR2 YFSETQ. The CDR3 covers 15 residues. The CDR3 nucleotides read TGCGCCAGCAGCTTTGCCACTAGCGGATACAATGAGCAGTTCTTC. It specifies CASSFATSGYNEQFF.